This T cell receptor beta chain was identified in a study of blood T cell repertoires in COVID-19. Whole-study context: Acute and convalescent COVID-19 specimens originated in the United States, Italy and Spain. From T cells, B-cell-depleted T cells, or PBMCs came the material, which was cDNA or gDNA.

The germline gives CDR1 MGHDK, CDR2 SYGVNS. The CDR3 loop spans 14 amino acids. With 8 bases clipped from V and 2 bases from J, the junction kept 7 bases outside the gene matches. Authors' processing steps: Estimation of nucleated cell counts relied on the amplification of reference gene primers. Clones were read by immunoSEQ multiplex PCR, and TCRdb kept only the in-frame ones, dropping some. Clone size and V and J calls were adopted from that table, with D and trimming inferred from the DNA. The sample lists around 250,000 clones; around 84% were seen once. V and J are TRBV25-1 and TRBJ2-7, with 9 bases matching TRBD1. The TCR comes from a woman younger than 35 with acute or convalescent COVID-19. The specimen sequenced was peripheral blood. CDR3 nucleotide sequence: TGTGCCAGCGGGGGACAGGGTATCCCCTACGAGCAGTACTTC. Translating gives CASGGQGIPYEQYF.